This TCR beta chain was captured in a study of cytomegalovirus exposure and HLA in healthy donors. Study-level findings and limits: Some TCR beta chains (roughly 150 of them) were listed as cytomegalovirus-associated.

For this clone: Its matching antigen is unknown.

Germline CDR1 and CDR2: LNHNV and YYDKDF (reference sequence). This CDR3 contains 14 residues. Trimming took 2 bases from V and 8 from J; bases not matched to a gene: 5. In the PCR, 60 Vbeta and 13 Jbeta primers were used. Assay: immunoSEQ multiplex PCR; the TCRdb copy retains only in-frame clones and omits some. The data contain 150,000 to 200,000 clones, 84% of them singletons. V gene TRBV15 combines with J gene TRBJ1-4; 7 nucleotides match TRBD1. The clonotype originates from a girl aged 5-17 years in good health and CMV-seropositive. Source material: PBMCs. This chain's CDR3 is CATSRQGVGEKLFF. The DNA for the CDR3 is TGTGCCACCAGCAGACAGGGGGTTGGGGAAAAACTGTTTTTT.